This TCR beta chain was recorded in a study of glioma-infiltrating T cells. This clonotype was recorded once. Its cognate antigen is unknown. Findings of the study overall: Non-neoplastic patients had below-expected tissue-blood divergence, while all gliomas exceeded expectation. Tissue and blood shared very few CDR3 sequences.

TCR alpha and beta CDR3 regions were amplified from RNA using iRepertoire nested multiplex PCR. Input was roughly 100-450 ng of tissue mRNA or PBMC total RNA. One entry per CDR3 protein results from TCRdb running MiXCR on the multiplex PCR reads. The sample holds under 200,000 distinct CDR3 sequences, about 32% seen once. The sequencing sample was made of glioma tissue, nonneoplastic brain tissue, or PBMCs (not recorded which). The sequence was obtained from a human donor with low-grade glioma or glioblastoma, undergoing nonglioma brain surgery, or in good health (not recorded which).

The CDR3 protein is CASSQDRREAETQYF. CDR3 in DNA: TGCGCCAGCAGCCAAGATCGGAGGGAGGCCGAGACCCAGTACTTC. The rearrangement joins TRBV4-1 to TRBJ2-5; D may be TRBD2 (6 bases). In germline, CDR1 is MGHRA, CDR2 YSYEKL. Trimming took 0 bases from V and 5 from J, leaving 13 bases between them. This CDR3 contains 15 residues.